These T cell receptor beta chains were read from a single sample in a study of blood T cell repertoires in COVID-19. Assay used: immunoSEQ multiplex PCR; TCRdb lists only in-frame clones, some missing. The table lists approximately 300,000 clones, around 90% of them singletons. The specimen was peripheral blood. The source of these receptors is a man aged 18 to 30 with active or convalescent COVID-19. The conserved cysteine and the conserved F or W are not part of the CDR3 here. The order of the fields is J gene, V gene, CDR3 protein.

TRBJ2-1 | TRBV28 | ASSLSSTSGIYNEQF
TRBJ2-7 | TRBV5-1 | ASSRPSGQGSHEQY
TRBJ2-7 | TRBV5-1 | ASSTLDTGGYEQY
TRBJ2-3 | TRBV5-1 | ASSGRDRETDTQY
TRBJ1-2 | TRBV27 | ASSLTGTRPLYGYT
TRBJ2-1 | TRBV5-6 | ASSLSLAGDAEQF
TRBJ1-2 | TRBV6-5 | ASSVGGGYGYT
TRBJ1-2 | TRBV5-6 | ASSLFQNGYT
TRBJ2-7 | TRBV18 | ASSPPAGSYEQY
TRBJ1-6 | TRBV4-3 | ASSQDTDSPLH
TRBJ2-7 | TRBV12-3/TRBV12-4 | ASSLTAFYEQY
TRBJ1-5 | TRBV28 | ASIPRQGAVQPQH
TRBJ1-1 | TRBV18 | ASSPVRDWTEAF
TRBJ1-2 | TRBV6-1 | ASSEQGTPLYGYT
TRBJ1-3 | TRBV27 | ASSLTKGLNTIY
TRBJ2-5 | TRBV3-1/TRBV3-2 | ASSHPEETQY
TRBJ1-6 | TRBV9 | ASSVAGTGLNSPLH
TRBJ2-1 | TRBV4-1 | ASSHGTSGRARSYNEQF
TRBJ1-4 | TRBV4-1 | ASSRGDSTTNEKLF
TRBJ2-7 | TRBV28 | ASRFSGTRYEQY
TRBJ2-1 | TRBV5-4 | ASSSGLALYNEQF
TRBJ1-1 | TRBV4-3 | ASSRQMGQGAEAF
TRBJ1-1 | TRBV19 | ASSIQGRGMPEAF
TRBJ2-5 | TRBV9 | ASSPRFAGGLETQY
TRBJ2-3 | TRBV4-1 | ASSQDRRGRADTQY
TRBJ1-1 | TRBV27 | ASGTATGYTEAF
TRBJ2-7 | TRBV7-9 | ASSGFSGSKQY
TRBJ2-6 | TRBV19 | ATRDRGGAGANVLT
TRBJ1-2 | TRBV27 | ASSGTPRYGYT
TRBJ2-1 | TRBV19 | ASSIVTGVGNEQF
TRBJ2-7 | TRBV18 | ASSPSSYEQY
TRBJ1-5 | TRBV19 | ASRYGGIWTTSNQPQH
TRBJ1-2 | TRBV18 | ASSTTGDHYGYT
TRBJ2-7 | TRBV16 | ASSRRDTGEQY
TRBJ2-7 | TRBV10-2 | ASSRTGTSYEQY
TRBJ2-5 | TRBV7-6 | ASSPLARKEETQY
TRBJ2-1 | TRBV9 | ASSVGTGGYNEQF
TRBJ1-2 | TRBV27 | ASSLLSGSPYT
TRBJ2-5 | TRBV5-1 | ASRLVFRYQETQY
TRBJ2-7 | TRBV3-1/TRBV3-2 | ASSQEPPQDLSYEQY
TRBJ2-5 | TRBV3-1/TRBV3-2 | ASSQDGSRETQY
TRBJ1-6 | TRBV5-4 | ASSLIPAGSNSPLH
TRBJ1-2 | TRBV27 | ASWQNRGGGYT
TRBJ2-3 | TRBV28 | ASSLISFGTDTQY
TRBJ2-1 | TRBV19 | ASSIEAVSSYNEQF
TRBJ2-2 | TRBV11-3 | ASSFGQGGTGELF
TRBJ2-2 | TRBV27 | ASSLLIGGGAGTGELF
TRBJ2-2 | TRBV19 | ASSIIDSNTGELF
TRBJ2-7 | TRBV10-2 | ASSDLVHYEQY
TRBJ2-1 | TRBV19 | ASSPRTSGGSYNEQF
TRBJ2-2 | TRBV14 | ASSQDLWAPSSGELF
TRBJ2-1 | TRBV5-1 | ASSATSGRLNEQF
TRBJ2-7 | TRBV13 | ASSSDRTGGVYEQY
TRBJ2-2 | TRBV19 | ASSTVQVEVTGELF
TRBJ2-2 | TRBV5-4 | ASSQHPGQVTGELF
TRBJ2-7 | TRBV27 | ASSYLSSYEQY
TRBJ2-7 | TRBV5-1 | ASSLAGTGTEGEQY